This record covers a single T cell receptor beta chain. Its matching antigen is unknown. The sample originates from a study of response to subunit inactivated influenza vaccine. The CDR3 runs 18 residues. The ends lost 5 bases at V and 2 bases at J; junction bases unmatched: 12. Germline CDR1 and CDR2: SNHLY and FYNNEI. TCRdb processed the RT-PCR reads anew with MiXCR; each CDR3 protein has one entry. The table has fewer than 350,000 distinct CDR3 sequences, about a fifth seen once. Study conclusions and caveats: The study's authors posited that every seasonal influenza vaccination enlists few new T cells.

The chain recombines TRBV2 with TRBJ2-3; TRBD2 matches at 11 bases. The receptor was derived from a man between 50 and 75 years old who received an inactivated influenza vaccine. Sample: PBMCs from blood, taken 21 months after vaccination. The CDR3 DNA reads TGTGCCAGCAGTTCCGTCCCGGGACTAGCGGAGGTCACAGATACGCAGTATTTT. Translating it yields CASSSVPGLAEVTDTQYF.